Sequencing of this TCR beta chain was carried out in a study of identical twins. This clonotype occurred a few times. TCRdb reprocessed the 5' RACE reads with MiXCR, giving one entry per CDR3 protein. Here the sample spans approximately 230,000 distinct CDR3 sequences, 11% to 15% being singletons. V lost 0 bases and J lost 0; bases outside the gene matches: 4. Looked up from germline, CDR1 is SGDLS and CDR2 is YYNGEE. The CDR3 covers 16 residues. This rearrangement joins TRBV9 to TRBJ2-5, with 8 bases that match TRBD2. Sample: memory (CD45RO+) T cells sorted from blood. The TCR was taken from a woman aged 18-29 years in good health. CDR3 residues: CASSVGSGGNQETQYF. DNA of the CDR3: TGTGCCAGCAGCGTAGGGAGCGGGGGAAACCAAGAGACCCAGTACTTC.